Following are 22 T cell receptor beta chains from one sample sequenced in a study of CD8 T cells in Susac syndrome. cDNA came from about 0.5 to 1 ug RNA primed by random hexamers. TCRdb recomputed calls from the immunoSEQ multiplex PCR reads with MiXCR, one row per CDR3 protein. The table includes about 180,000 distinct CDR3 sequences, approximately 94% detected once. Input material: CD4+ T cells from PBMCs. All receptors come from a human donor with multiple sclerosis.

A note on this clonotype: Germline is not matched at one junction end, which may reflect a read error. V gene TRBV5-1 combines with J gene TRBJ1-1; D uncertain. The CDR3 length is 14 residues. Germline CDR1 reads SGHRS; CDR2 reads YFSETQ. DNA for the CDR3: TGCGCCAGCAGATTGGCGTCGGGGAACACTGAAGCTTTCTTT. Its translation: CASRLASGNTEAFF.

V gene TRBV5-6 combines with J gene TRBJ2-5; D is unresolved. This CDR3 is 14 amino acids long. V lost 1 base and J lost 2, with 9 bases in between. CDR1 and CDR2 (germline): SGHDT, YYEEEE. Here the CDR3 DNA reads TGTGCCAGCAGCTTGCTGGGTAGACAAGAGACCCAGTACTTC. It specifies CASSLLGRQETQYF.

The gene calls are TRBV20-1 and TRBJ2-5; D call uncertain. Germline-derived CDR1 and CDR2 are DFQATT and SNEGSKA (reference sequence). The CDR3 covers 10 residues. Trimming took off 3 bases at V and 7 bases at J, with 6 bases between the two ends. The CDR3 nucleotides read TGCAGTGCTAGTTACGGGACCCAGTACTTC. Translating it yields CSASYGTQYF.

V usage is TRBV10-3 and J usage is TRBJ1-5; possible D gene TRBD1, 5 bases. The CDR3 spans 14 residues. Germline CDR1 reads ENHRY; CDR2 reads SYGVKD. Trimming left V 6 bases short and J 2 bases short, with 11 bases between. The CDR3 protein is CAIRRGPGNQPQHF. DNA of the CDR3: TGTGCCATCAGAAGGGGTCCCGGCAATCAGCCCCAGCATTTT.

This clonotype is a singleton in its sample. The V call is TRBV3-1, the J call TRBJ2-2; D gene unclear. The germline CDR1 and CDR2 sequences are LGHDT and YNNKEL (reference sequence). The CDR3 totals 12 residues. V was cut by 8 bases and J by 1 base, with 5 bases left in between. The CDR3 nucleotides are TGTGCCAGCCAGGAGAACACCGGGGAGCTGTTTTTT. Translated, it gives CASQENTGELFF.

This CDR3 is CASSSGGNIQYF. CDR3 nucleotides: TGCGCCAGCAGCAGCGGGGGGAACATTCAGTACTTC. The chain combines TRBV4-1 with TRBJ2-4, with 9 positions matching TRBD2. Germline CDR1 MGHRA, CDR2 YSYEKL. V lost 5 bases and J lost 7; bases outside the gene matches: 0. This CDR3 spans 12 amino acids.

The V call is TRBV3-1, the J call TRBJ1-1; D uncertain. Germline lookup yields CDR1 LGHDT and CDR2 YNNKEL (reference sequence). The CDR3 length is 16 residues. Trimming shortened V by 0 bases and J by 3 bases, and 14 bases separated the two germline ends. This CDR3 reads CASSQDRARRDTEAFF. CDR3 DNA sequence: TGTGCCAGCAGCCAAGATAGGGCACGACGGGACACTGAAGCTTTCTTT.

This clonotype was seen a few times. J is TRBJ2-5 and V is TRBV6-2 or TRBV6-3; tentative D call: TRBD2 (5 bases). Trimming shortened V by 2 bases and J by 4 bases, and 11 bases separated the two germline ends. CDR1 and CDR2 (germline): MNHEY, SVGEGT. The CDR3 runs 14 residues. For the CDR3, the DNA is TGTGCCAGCAGTTACCAAGGAGGAGGAGAGACCCAGTACTTC. Translation gives CASSYQGGGETQYF.

The chain is built from TRBV2 and TRBJ1-6; 8 bases fit TRBD1. The V gene's germline CDR1 is SNHLY and CDR2 FYNNEI. The CDR3 is 15 amino acids. V shed 2 bases, J shed 10 bases, and the junction held 7 bases outside the gene matches. Here the CDR3 reads CASSERGQENSPLHF. The DNA for the CDR3 is TGTGCCAGCAGTGAAAGGGGACAGGAAAACTCACCCCTCCACTTT. The complete variable domain, with remaining parts taken from reference TRBV2 and TRBJ1-6, reads EPEVTQTPSHQVTQMGQEVILRCVPISNHLYFYWYRQILGQKVEFLVSFYNNEISEKSEIFDDQFSVERPDGSNFTLKIRSTKLEDSAMYFCASSERGQENSPLHFGNGTRLTVT.

This clonotype was found once. The chain uses TRBV5-1 and TRBJ1-1, with TRBD1 as a possible D gene (6 bases). Germline V CDR1 and CDR2: SGHRS, YFSETQ. V was trimmed by 4 bases and J by 1 base, leaving 11 bases between them. This CDR3 contains 14 residues. The CDR3 loop reads CASSLGTTNTEAFF. CDR3 sequence (DNA): TGCGCCAGCAGCCTAGGGACAACGAACACTGAAGCTTTCTTT.

The CDR3 DNA reads as TGTGCCAGTCACCCCCTGGGACAGGGAAACGACGAGCAGTACTTC. This gives the protein CASHPLGQGNDEQYF. V and J are TRBV6-5 and TRBJ2-7; 9 bases match TRBD1. The ends lost 9 bases at V and 5 bases at J; junction bases unmatched: 14. The CDR3 sequence is 15 residues long. Germline loops: CDR1 MNHEY, CDR2 SVGAGI.

This chain joins TRBV5-6 and TRBJ1-2, with 10 bases identical to TRBD1. There are 15 residues in the CDR3. Germline V lookup: CDR1 SGHDT, CDR2 YYEEEE. The V and J ends lost 1 base and 6 bases, in that order; junction bases with no gene match: 6. In nucleotides, the CDR3 is TGTGCCAGCAGCTTGATGACAGGGGGCGGTCATGGCTACACCTTC. This codes for CASSLMTGGGHGYTF.

The chain combines TRBV29-1 with TRBJ2-7; 10 positions match TRBD1. After removal of 4 bases from V and 1 base from J, the junction contained 7 bases not matched to a gene. Germline-derived CDR1 and CDR2 are SQVTM and ANQGSEA. The length of the CDR3 is 15 residues. DNA for the CDR3: TGCAGCGTTGTGGGACAGGGGAGTCAGTCCTACGAGCAGTACTTC. Protein: CSVVGQGSQSYEQYF.

The J gene is TRBJ2-7, the V gene TRBV27; 9 positions agree with TRBD1. Per the germline V gene, CDR1 is MNHEY and CDR2 is SMNVEV (reference sequence). The CDR3 is 13 residues long. V shed 5 bases, J shed 5 bases, and the junction held 4 bases outside the gene matches. CDR3 in DNA: TGTGCCAGCAGTCACCGGACAGGGGACGAGCAGTACTTC. It specifies CASSHRTGDEQYF.

This chain connects TRBV28 to TRBJ2-4, with TRBD1 identical over 9 bases. V shed 6 bases and J 6 bases; nucleotides not matched to a gene: 9. Germline CDR1 is MDHEN and CDR2 is SYDVKM. The CDR3 runs to 15 residues. CDR3 sequence: CASRLAGTGINIQYF. CDR3 bases: TGTGCCAGCAGGCTCGCCGGGACAGGGATAAACATTCAGTACTTC.

The rearrangement joins TRBV20-1 to TRBJ1-5, with D tentatively TRBD1 (5 bases). There are 16 residues in the CDR3. V dropped 3 bases and J dropped 1 base, with 16 bases sitting between them. From germline, CDR1 is DFQATT and CDR2 SNEGSKA (reference sequence). CDR3 sequence reads: CSASPVGQGSNQPQHF. CDR3 nucleotides: TGCAGTGCTAGTCCCGTAGGGCAGGGAAGCAATCAGCCCCAGCATTTT.

This clonotype was recorded only once. The chain's CDR3 is CSARDLGTLAYEQYF. Written as DNA, the CDR3 is TGCAGTGCTAGAGATTTAGGGACTCTTGCCTACGAGCAGTACTTC. This rearrangement joins TRBV20-1 to TRBJ2-7; D may be TRBD2 (6 bases). The CDR3 is made up of 15 amino acids. Deletions cut 0 bases from V and 2 bases from J, with 14 bases between. Germline CDR1 and CDR2: DFQATT and SNEGSKA (reference sequence).

The genes are TRBV21-1 and TRBJ1-6. TRBV21-1 counts as a pseudogene. This CDR3 is built from 15 residues. The CDR3 DNA follows: TGTGCCAGCAGCTTTCCCAGTTCCAGGAATTCACCCCTCCACTTT. Amino acid sequence: CASSFPSSRNSPLHF.

The rearrangement uses TRBV5-1 and TRBJ2-5, with 7 bases lining up with TRBD1. Germline loops: CDR1 SGHRS, CDR2 YFSETQ. The CDR3 runs to 15 residues. V dropped 1 base and J dropped 1; count of bases not matched to a gene: 4. The CDR3 DNA follows: TGCGCCAGCAGCTTGAGGACAGGAATCCAAGAGACCCAGTACTTC. This encodes CASSLRTGIQETQYF.

V is TRBV10-2 and J is TRBJ2-7; possible D gene TRBD2, 5 bases. This CDR3 comprises 16 residues. CDR1 WSHSY and CDR2 SAAADI come from the germline V gene. V was shortened by 1 base and J by 4 bases, with 17 bases between the two germline ends. The CDR3 spells CASSEWLGSDGYEQYF. The CDR3 coding sequence is TGCGCCAGCAGTGAGTGGCTGGGGAGCGATGGGTACGAGCAGTACTTC.

The chain employs TRBV11-2 and TRBJ2-3; D perhaps matches TRBD2 (5 bases). CDR1 and CDR2 (germline): SGHAT, FQNNGV. This CDR3 has 11 amino acids. Trimming took 8 bases from V and 8 from J, leaving 11 bases between them. This CDR3 is CASDTRATQYF. CDR3 sequence (DNA): TGTGCCAGCGACACTAGGGCTACGCAGTATTTT.

The rearrangement links TRBV3-1 to TRBJ2-7; possibly TRBD1 or TRBD2 for D (5 bases each). The CDR3 length is 14 residues. V gave up 5 bases and J gave up 3 bases, with 14 bases separating them. Germline V lookup: CDR1 LGHDT, CDR2 YNNKEL (reference sequence). CDR3 in amino acids: CASSTYGTDYEQYF. Written as DNA, the CDR3 is TGTGCCAGCAGCACCTACGGGACGGACTACGAGCAGTACTTC.